The clone carrying this TCR beta chain was counted at least ten times. The antigen is undetermined. This specimen belongs to a study of breast tumors, draining lymph nodes, adjacent tissues. Broader study findings: Findings are consistent with lymph node origin and intratumoral expansion of most tumor T cells. Tumor TCR diversity was below lymph nodes but above nontumor tissue. The lymph node origin of tumor T cells was framed as consistent with a hypothesis, not demonstrated. Luminal-like breast cancer showed significantly greater tumor-nontumor repertoire similarity than basal-like breast cancer did.

There are 14 residues in the CDR3. The germline gives CDR1 MGHRA, CDR2 YSYEKL. V lost 1 base to trimming and J lost 6 bases, with 11 bases between them. TCRdb called the multiplex PCR reads again in MiXCR, with one record for every CDR3 protein. This sample carries 55,000 to 75,000 distinct CDR3 sequences, around 43% of them seen once, and the ten largest clones take around 8%. The rearrangement links TRBV4-1 to TRBJ2-3, with D maybe TRBD1 (6 bases). Input material: breast tumor tissue. This receptor was obtained from a female donor with breast cancer. Some clones in this sample may be carry-over from other donors' samples. The CDR3 sequence: CASSQVDRLDTQYF. For the CDR3, the DNA is TGCGCCAGCAGCCAAGTTGACAGGCTGGATACGCAGTATTTT.